Listed below are T cell receptor beta chains from one sample, sequenced in a study of blood T cell repertoires in COVID-19. The method was immunoSEQ multiplex PCR; TCRdb's version includes in-frame clones alone and lacks a portion of them. The sample records approximately 400,000 clones, around 90% being singletons. What was sequenced was PBMCs or T cells enriched from blood (not recorded which). The source of these receptors is a woman between 18 and 29 years old who had recovered from COVID-19. The conserved cysteine and the conserved F or W are not part of the CDR3 here.

TRBV19	TRBJ2-6	ASRTGSGGDSGANVLT
TRBV2	TRBJ1-2	ASKGQTNYGYT
TRBV30	TRBJ2-6	AWSAPRGTTGANVLT
TRBV28	TRBJ1-1	ASTFRTAIQRAF
TRBV6-5	TRBJ1-5	ASVGSWSNQPQH
TRBV19	TRBJ1-2	ASSTGQGTSGYT
TRBV5-1	TRBJ2-2	ASRLLVFGTGNTGELF
TRBV7-9	TRBJ1-6	ASSGTGTEMFEKDSPLH
TRBV14	TRBJ2-3	ASSPRQGSSTDTQY
TRBV9	TRBJ1-6	ASSPQQMTASPLH
TRBV6-4	TRBJ2-3	ASSDTPGTSGVGDTQY
TRBV19	TRBJ2-1	ASSAVMGRNEQF
TRBV18	TRBJ2-5	ASSPNLRVSTGTQY
TRBV4-1	TRBJ1-5	ASSQEGTGTNSNQPQH
TRBV4-1	TRBJ1-3	ASSQAGSGNTIY
TRBV30	TRBJ1-1	AWGTGVNTEAF
TRBV5-6	TRBJ2-1	ASSLGGTSYNEQF
TRBV5-4	TRBJ2-5	ASSLGGGGAEETQY
TRBV27	TRBJ1-1	ASSPGTVNTEAF
TRBV3-1/TRBV3-2	TRBJ1-6	ASSRREGVSPLH
TRBV10-1	TRBJ2-3	ASSSGGIATDTQY
TRBV14	TRBJ1-1	ASSQVGTGAEAF
TRBV9	TRBJ1-5	ASSRGQGVSQPQH
TRBV7-8	TRBJ2-1	ASSLERGGTEQF
TRBV6-5	TRBJ1-5	ASGSGVFDQPQH
TRBV5-4	TRBJ2-7	ASTGGGDQY
TRBV30	TRBJ2-7	AWSVGSLGVGY
TRBV27	TRBJ2-7	ASSSKVYSYEQY
TRBV30	TRBJ1-3	AWSSPGTSS
TRBV10-3	TRBJ1-2	AISEYQGDGYT
TRBV7-2	TRBJ1-2	ASSSAPGDYGYT
TRBV5-4	TRBJ2-3	ASSLFGGGADTQY
TRBV7-2	TRBJ1-2	ASSLAHGTGISYGYT
TRBV11-2	TRBJ1-6	ASSLGAPLH
TRBV19	TRBJ1-2	ASVSGGNYGYT
TRBV7-7	TRBJ2-5	ASSRGRVWEETQY
TRBV2	TRBJ2-1	ASISGEERGKDNEQF
TRBV9	TRBJ2-7	ASSVGNRVYEQY
TRBV11-3	TRBJ2-3	ASSSGQTTDTQY
TRBV7-8	TRBJ1-2	ASSPQTATTYGYT
TRBV27	TRBJ2-3	ASSKVAGATDTQY
TRBV19	TRBJ2-7	ASSPLASGGSDAEQY
TRBV6-5	TRBJ1-5	ASSVLSNQPQH
TRBV6-5	TRBJ2-7	ASSTTPYEQY
TRBV7-8	TRBJ1-2	ASSLGEGNGYT
TRBV13	TRBJ2-1	ASSLRGLGQF
TRBV9	TRBJ1-6	ASSVAQGGYNSPLH
TRBV19	TRBJ1-1	ASSKQGILDTEAF
TRBV7-9	TRBJ2-5	ASSYDRVGETQY
TRBV6-5	TRBJ2-1	ASSYSSYNEQF